These 6 T cell receptor beta chains came from one sample sequenced in a study of cytomegalovirus exposure and HLA in healthy donors (dated by TCRdb to the late 2010s). Library prep was done by the immunoSEQ multiplex PCR assay. For the multiplex PCR, a mixture combining 60 forward primers for TCR Vbeta segments and 13 reverse primers for TCR Jbeta segments was used. TCRdb provides this immuneACCESS table in a form limited to in-frame rearrangements. Some clones are lacking; in checked studies, under half of them reflect an unresolved V gene, and why the rest are absent is not known. Within this sample are about 150,000 clones, with over 60% of them counted one time only. 2.5% to 3.5% of the sample is in the top ten clones. Sequences were obtained from PBMCs. The source of these receptors is a woman aged 25 to 45 in good health and CMV-seropositive.

This chain links TRBV29-1 with TRBJ1-2; no reliable D call. The length of the CDR3 is 11 residues. The germline gives CDR1 SQVTM, CDR2 ANQGSEA. Deletions cut 2 bases from V and 4 bases from J, with 5 bases between. The CDR3 protein is CSVERAYGYTF. The CDR3 DNA is TGCAGCGTTGAACGAGCCTATGGCTACACCTTC.

This clone was observed a handful of times. V is TRBV7-2 and J is TRBJ2-5; a weak D match, TRBD2 (5 bases). Germline V gene data show CDR1 as SGHTA and CDR2 as FQGNSA. There are 11 residues in the CDR3. Trimming shortened V by 2 bases and J by 13 bases, and 11 bases separated the two germline ends. The CDR3, as DNA: TGTGCCAGCAGCTTAAGAGACCGGGGGTACTTC. Translated, it gives CASSLRDRGYF.

The chain uses TRBV27 and TRBJ1-5, with 7 bases identical to TRBD1. Germline CDR1 MNHEY, CDR2 SMNVEV (reference sequence). This CDR3 has 14 residues. V gave up 6 bases and J gave up 6 bases; unmatched junction bases: 8. The CDR3 DNA reads TGTGCCAGCAGATACAGGGGACCCAGTCAGCCCCAGCATTTT. Protein sequence: CASRYRGPSQPQHF.

The chain couples TRBV18 to TRBJ2-7, with unresolved D. V was clipped by 0 bases and J by 13 bases, with 16 bases between them. The germline CDR1 and CDR2 sequences are KGHSH and LQKENI. The CDR3 runs to 13 residues. For the CDR3, the DNA is TGTGCCAGCTCACCACCGTCGGGTTCGGGTACCTACTTC. Translation gives CASSPPSGSGTYF.

A note on this clone: The sample contains more than one DNA sequence encoding this CDR3. The chain carries TRBV5-4 and TRBJ2-3, with D possibly TRBD1 on 5 matching bases. This CDR3 has 14 residues. The ends were cut back, 1 base at V and 3 bases at J, with 9 bases in the middle. CDR1 and CDR2 from the germline V gene are SGHNT and YYREEE (reference sequence). The CDR3 nucleotides are TGTGCCAGCAGCTTGACCTCAGGGACAGATACGCAGTATTTT. As protein: CASSLTSGTDTQYF.

This clone was seen repeatedly, ten times or more. The V and J genes are TRBV2 and TRBJ2-7; TRBD1 aligns across 7 bases. V shed 8 bases and J 6 bases; nucleotides not matched to a gene: 10. The germline gives CDR1 SNHLY, CDR2 FYNNEI. This CDR3 is built from 13 residues. CDR3 in amino acids: CASLVIGGGEQYF. The CDR3 DNA follows: TGTGCCAGCCTGGTTATAGGGGGCGGCGAGCAGTACTTC.